This T cell receptor beta chain was identified in a study of T cells in Graves' hyperthyroidism and ophthalmopathy. What was amplified from RNA transcripts were TCR beta CDR3 regions. During a first-round RT-PCR of the TCR CDR3, the HTBI primer set was used. TCRdb re-analysed the multiplex PCR reads in MiXCR, keeping a single row per CDR3 protein. The sample yields around 350,000 distinct CDR3 sequences, roughly 25% seen once. Those with hyperthyroidism were 18 to 65 years old, newly diagnosed, and ill for under 2 months. Every diagnosis used clinical symptoms, serum thyroxine and TRAb, thyroid ultrasound and orbital computed tomography. The clonotype originates from a man aged 45-65 years with Graves' hyperthyroidism. Sequenced input: blood.

CDR3 DNA sequence: TGTGCCAGTATAACAGGGGGCTTTGGCACCGGGCCGGGGGAGACCCAGTACTTC. Protein sequence: CASITGGFGTGPGETQYF. The chain is built from TRBV6-2 or TRBV6-3 and TRBJ2-5, with 9 positions matching TRBD1. In germline, CDR1 is MNHEY, CDR2 SVGEGT. The CDR3 totals 18 residues. V was pared by 9 bases and J by 5 bases, with 22 bases of the junction left unmatched.